One and the same sample provided the 5 T cell receptor beta chains below, sequenced in a study of cytomegalovirus exposure and HLA in healthy donors. Some clones are missing from TCRdb's copy, which holds only in-frame ones; the method was immunoSEQ multiplex PCR. The data contain tens of thousands of clones, 80% to 95% of them singletons. The specimen sequenced was PBMCs. The receptors come from a woman aged 25-40 years in good health and CMV-seronegative.

The CDR3: CASSPRVAYYNEQFF. CDR3 DNA sequence: TGTGCCAGCAGCCCCCGGGTAGCGTACTACAATGAGCAGTTCTTC. The V gene is TRBV9, the J gene TRBJ2-1, with a weak D call TRBD2 (5 bases). Between the trimmed V and J ends, which lost 4 bases and 3 bases, there was a span of 14 bases. CDR3 length: 15 amino acids. CDR1 and CDR2 from the germline V gene are SGDLS and YYNGEE. Full variable domain (remainder filled in from reference TRBV9 and TRBJ2-1): DSGVTQTPKHLITATGQRVTLRCSPRSGDLSVYWYQQSLDQGLQFLIQYYNGEERAKGNILERFSAQQFPDLHSELNLSSLELGDSALYFCASSPRVAYYNEQFFGPGTRLTVL.

The V gene is TRBV18, the J gene TRBJ1-2; D may be TRBD1 (5 bases). Looked up from germline, CDR1 is KGHSH and CDR2 is LQKENI. The CDR3 spans 16 residues. The V gene lost 0 bases and the J gene lost 2 bases, with 13 bases spanning the gap. CDR3: CASSPPKGQINYGYTF. DNA for the CDR3: TGTGCCAGCTCACCACCGAAGGGGCAGATCAACTATGGCTACACCTTC.

The chain links TRBV15 to TRBJ2-3, with 7 bases lining up with TRBD1. V lost 7 bases and J lost 3; bases outside the gene matches: 7. The CDR3 totals 14 residues. Germline V gives CDR1 LNHNV, CDR2 YYDKDF (reference sequence). The chain's CDR3 is CATTRQGVTDTQYF. CDR3 coding DNA: TGTGCCACCACCCGACAGGGTGTTACAGATACGCAGTATTTT.

The chain recombines TRBV30 with TRBJ2-3; D is ambiguous. There are 15 residues in the CDR3. With 2 bases removed from V and 0 bases from J, the gap between germline ends came to 12 bases. CDR1 is GTSNPN and CDR2 is SVGIG in the germline V gene (reference sequence). The CDR3 bases are TGTGCCTGGAGTATAGATCACCAAAGCACAGATACGCAGTATTTT. Protein: CAWSIDHQSTDTQYF.

The J gene is TRBJ1-2, the V gene TRBV6-5; 8 nucleotides line up with TRBD1. The CDR3 extends over 14 amino acids. Germline assignment: CDR1 MNHEY and CDR2 SVGAGI. Trimming at V came to 6 bases and at J to 6 bases, leaving 9 bases not matched to a gene. The CDR3 protein is CASRSGQGANGYTF. The CDR3 DNA follows: TGTGCCAGCAGGTCCGGACAGGGAGCGAATGGCTACACCTTC.